What follows are 21 T cell receptor beta chains derived from one specimen sequenced in a study of OX40 agonist ivuxolimab in advanced cancers. Generated by immunoSEQ multiplex PCR, the TCRdb table keeps only in-frame clones and is missing some. This table holds under 65,000 clones, approximately 85% found once. Material: CD4+ or CD8+ T cells sorted from blood, obtained in a trial of the OX40 agonist ivuxolimab. Every receptor here comes from an adult with an advanced solid tumor such as melanoma, head and neck, liver or kidney cancer.

The V gene is TRBV28, the J gene TRBJ1-4; D is perhaps TRBD1 (5 bases). V was shortened by 2 bases and J by 6 bases, with 13 bases between the two germline ends. This CDR3 has 15 residues. Germline loops: CDR1 MDHEN, CDR2 SYDVKM. CDR3 amino acids: CASSLGSGWDEKLFF. CDR3 bases: TGTGCCAGCAGTTTAGGTTCAGGGTGGGATGAAAAACTGTTTTTT.

This clone was seen a handful of times. CDR3 residues: CASSLVGGEYETQYF. The CDR3 region has the DNA TGTGCCAGCAGCTTAGTGGGAGGGGAGTATGAGACCCAGTACTTC. The chain carries TRBV7-2 and TRBJ2-5; 7 positions match TRBD2. The V segment lost 1 base and the J segment 5 bases; nucleotides outside the gene matches: 7. The CDR3 loop spans 15 amino acids. Germline lookup yields CDR1 SGHTA and CDR2 FQGNSA.

The V call is TRBV7-9, the J call TRBJ2-7; D unclear. CDR1 is SEHNR and CDR2 is FQNEAQ in the germline V gene (reference sequence). Trimming cost V 1 base and J 3 bases, with 4 bases left between them. This CDR3 has 12 amino acids. The DNA of the CDR3 is TGTGCCAGCAGCTTAGACATCTACGAGCAGTACTTC. It specifies CASSLDIYEQYF. The full variable domain, completed using reference TRBV7-9 and TRBJ2-7, is DTGVSQNPRHKITKRGQNVTFRCDPISEHNRLYWYRQTLGQGPEFLTYFQNEAQLEKSRLLSDRFSAERPKGSFSTLEIQRTEQGDSAMYLCASSLDIYEQYFGPGTRLTVT.

V gene TRBV5-5 combines with J gene TRBJ1-5, with D unclear. The CDR3 contains 14 residues. V was cut by 0 bases and J by 0 bases, with 4 bases left in between. The germline V gene has CDR1 SGHKS and CDR2 YYEKEE (reference sequence). CDR3 loop: CASSLGVSNQPQHF. The CDR3 DNA is TGTGCCAGCAGCTTGGGGGTTAGCAATCAGCCCCAGCATTTT.

The chain combines TRBV30 with TRBJ1-5; D call uncertain. Germline CDR1 and CDR2: GTSNPN and SVGIG (reference sequence). The CDR3 is made up of 13 amino acids. V lost 2 bases and J 5 bases, leaving 10 bases between the germline ends. Written as DNA, the CDR3 is TGTGCCTGGAGTTTTACGAGGGATCAGCCCCAGCATTTT. Its protein is CAWSFTRDQPQHF.

This clone was counted between two and nine times. V and J are TRBV7-8 and TRBJ2-2; weak D call: TRBD2 (5 bases). Germline values: CDR1 SGHVS, CDR2 FQNEAQ. The CDR3 has 16 residues. The V end lost 1 base, the J end lost 2 bases, and 11 bases lay between the germline ends. The CDR3 here is CASSLGALANTGELFF. For the CDR3, the DNA is TGTGCCAGCAGCTTAGGCGCCCTAGCTAACACCGGGGAGCTGTTTTTT.

The chain employs TRBV5-1 and TRBJ2-2; D may correspond to TRBD1 or TRBD2 (5 bases each). CDR3 length: 16 residues. CDR1 is SGHRS and CDR2 is YFSETQ in the germline V gene. Deletions cut 0 bases from V and 0 bases from J, with 9 bases between. CDR3 nucleotide sequence: TGCGCCAGCAGCTTGGAGGTGGGGGCGAACACCGGGGAGCTGTTTTTT. Protein product: CASSLEVGANTGELFF.

J is TRBJ1-5 and V is TRBV4-3, with D unresolved. In germline, CDR1 is LGHNA, CDR2 YSLEER. V gave up 1 base and J gave up 7 bases, with 11 bases separating them. The CDR3 runs 14 residues. The CDR3 sequence is CASSQGTAGQPQHF. CDR3 sequence (DNA): TGCGCCAGCAGCCAAGGGACGGCAGGACAGCCCCAGCATTTT.

CDR3 coding DNA: TGTGCCAGCAGCAAAGTGGCGAGGTACAATGAGCAGTTCTTC. Its translation is CASSKVARYNEQFF. The rearrangement links TRBV21-1 to TRBJ2-1; TRBD2 is taken as the D call from the table, unchecked against the DNA. TRBV21-1 is recorded as a pseudogene. The CDR3 length is 14 residues.

The chain combines TRBV29-1 with TRBJ2-3; weak D call: TRBD2 (5 bases). V lost 7 bases and J lost 7, with 9 bases in between. The germline CDR1 and CDR2 sequences are SQVTM and ANQGSEA. The CDR3 covers 10 residues. CDR3 sequence reads: CSARENTQYF. DNA for the CDR3: TGCAGCGCTAGGGAGAATACGCAGTATTTT.

The sample holds a few counts of this clone. This rearrangement joins TRBV30 to TRBJ1-1; no definite D call. Germline V CDR1 and CDR2: GTSNPN, SVGIG (reference sequence). The CDR3 sequence is 10 residues long. Trimming took 4 bases from V and 7 from J, leaving 7 bases between them. CDR3 nucleotide sequence: TGTGCCTGGAACCTCATTGAAGCTTTCTTT. Translating gives CAWNLIEAFF.

The genes are TRBV30 and TRBJ2-7; no definite D call. The V end lost 3 bases, the J end lost 6 bases, and 12 bases lay between the germline ends. Per the germline V gene, CDR1 is GTSNPN and CDR2 is SVGIG (reference sequence). CDR3 length: 12 residues. The CDR3 DNA is TGTGCCTGGAGCGCCAGTAGTAGCGAGCAGTACTTC. The encoded protein is CAWSASSSEQYF. Combining the CDR3 with reference TRBV30 and TRBJ2-7 gives the whole variable domain SQTIHQWPATLVQPVGSPLSLECTVEGTSNPNLYWYRQAAGRGLQLLFYSVGIGQISSEVPQNLSASRPQDRQFILSSKKLLLSDSGFYLCAWSASSSEQYFGPGTRLTVT.

J is TRBJ1-2 and V is TRBV6-4; D call uncertain. Germline loops: CDR1 MRHNA, CDR2 SNTAGT. Trimming took off 0 bases at V and 7 bases at J, with 12 bases between the two ends. The CDR3 contains 14 residues. The CDR3 sequence is CASSDSGKIAGYTF. For the CDR3, the DNA is TGTGCCAGCAGTGACTCGGGGAAGATCGCTGGCTACACCTTC.

The chain combines TRBV7-2 with TRBJ1-2, with TRBD1 matching over 7 bases. Germline V CDR1 and CDR2: SGHTA, FQGNSA. The CDR3 extends over 15 amino acids. With 0 bases clipped from V and 7 bases from J, the junction kept 8 bases outside the gene matches. The CDR3 reads CASSLAGGGIGGYTF. The CDR3 region has the DNA TGTGCCAGCAGCTTAGCAGGGGGCGGGATAGGTGGCTACACCTTC.

V is TRBV30 and J is TRBJ1-1; the D is unclear. Germline V lookup: CDR1 GTSNPN, CDR2 SVGIG (reference sequence). V shed 2 bases and J shed 1 base, with 8 bases lying between them. The CDR3 sequence is 13 residues long. The CDR3 loop reads CAWSLDGNTEAFF. CDR3 coding DNA: TGTGCCTGGAGTCTCGACGGGAACACTGAAGCTTTCTTT. Full variable domain (missing parts from reference TRBV30 and TRBJ1-1): SQTIHQWPATLVQPVGSPLSLECTVEGTSNPNLYWYRQAAGRGLQLLFYSVGIGQISSEVPQNLSASRPQDRQFILSSKKLLLSDSGFYLCAWSLDGNTEAFFGQGTRLTVV.

The chain uses TRBV28 and TRBJ1-4; TRBD1 aligns across 8 bases. Losses at the gene ends were 3 bases for V and 0 bases for J; bases not matched to a gene: 3. Germline loops: CDR1 MDHEN, CDR2 SYDVKM. The CDR3 spans 16 residues. The CDR3 spells CASSFRGQATNEKLFF. CDR3 in DNA: TGTGCCAGCAGTTTCCGGGGACAGGCAACTAATGAAAAACTGTTTTTT.

The genes are TRBV6-1 and TRBJ1-4; maybe TRBD1 (6 bases). The CDR3 sequence is 15 residues long. V lost 6 bases and J lost 0, with 11 bases in between. Germline V CDR1 and CDR2: MNHNS, SASEGT. The CDR3 region is CASRRGQTTNEKLFF. CDR3 DNA sequence: TGTGCCAGCAGGAGAGGACAGACAACTAATGAAAAACTGTTTTTT.

The chain recombines TRBV18 with TRBJ1-3; perhaps TRBD1 as D (5 bases). The CDR3 is 16 amino acids. Per the germline V gene, CDR1 is KGHSH and CDR2 is LQKENI. Trimming pared 6 bases from V and 0 bases from J, leaving 15 bases between. This CDR3 reads CASSADTAGSGNTIYF. The CDR3 DNA reads as TGTGCCAGCTCGGCGGACACCGCGGGCTCTGGAAACACCATATATTTT. Filled out from reference TRBV18 and TRBJ1-3, the complete variable domain reads NAGVMQNPRHLVRRRGQEARLRCSPMKGHSHVYWYRQLPEEGLKFMVYLQKENIIDESGMPKERFSAEFPKEGPSILRIQQVVRGDSAAYFCASSADTAGSGNTIYFGEGSWLTVV.

The J gene is TRBJ2-7, the V gene TRBV27, with D unresolved. The CDR3 sequence is 13 residues long. Trimming removed 4 bases at V and 7 bases at J, with 14 bases between. Looked up from germline, CDR1 is MNHEY and CDR2 is SMNVEV (reference sequence). CDR3 in amino acids: CASSSTRLEEQYF. The CDR3, as DNA: TGTGCCAGCAGTTCGACACGACTGGAGGAGCAGTACTTC.

V and J are TRBV27 and TRBJ1-2, with 9 bases lining up with TRBD1. The CDR3 runs to 16 residues. From germline, CDR1 is MNHEY and CDR2 SMNVEV (reference sequence). Trimming took 5 bases from V and 8 from J; bases not matched to a gene: 15. This CDR3 is CASSPRTGAHPSGYTF. DNA of the CDR3: TGTGCCAGCAGTCCAAGGACAGGGGCTCACCCATCCGGCTACACCTTC.

About this clone itself: The junction departs from the called germline gene at one end, perhaps through a read error. In DNA, the CDR3 is TGTGCCAGCAGTGAATTTAGTCTTACAGGGTTGGACTTC. Translated: CASSEFSLTGLDF. This chain links TRBV25-1 with TRBJ2-5; maybe TRBD1 (6 bases). CDR1 MGHDK and CDR2 SYGVNS come from the germline V gene. The CDR3 extends over 13 amino acids.